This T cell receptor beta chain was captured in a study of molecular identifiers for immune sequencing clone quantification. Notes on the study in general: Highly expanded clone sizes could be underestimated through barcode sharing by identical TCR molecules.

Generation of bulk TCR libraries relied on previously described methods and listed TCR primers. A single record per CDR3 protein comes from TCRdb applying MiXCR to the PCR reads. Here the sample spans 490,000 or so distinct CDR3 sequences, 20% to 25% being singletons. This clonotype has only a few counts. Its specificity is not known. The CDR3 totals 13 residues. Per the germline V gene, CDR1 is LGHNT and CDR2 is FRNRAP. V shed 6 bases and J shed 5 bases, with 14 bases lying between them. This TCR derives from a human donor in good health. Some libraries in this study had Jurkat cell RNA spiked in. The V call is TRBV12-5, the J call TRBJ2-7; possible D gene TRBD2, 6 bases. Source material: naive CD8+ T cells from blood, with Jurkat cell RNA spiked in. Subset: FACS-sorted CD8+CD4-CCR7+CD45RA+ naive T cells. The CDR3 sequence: CASGFGGGDEQYF. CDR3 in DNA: TGTGCTAGTGGATTCGGGGGTGGCGACGAGCAGTACTTC.